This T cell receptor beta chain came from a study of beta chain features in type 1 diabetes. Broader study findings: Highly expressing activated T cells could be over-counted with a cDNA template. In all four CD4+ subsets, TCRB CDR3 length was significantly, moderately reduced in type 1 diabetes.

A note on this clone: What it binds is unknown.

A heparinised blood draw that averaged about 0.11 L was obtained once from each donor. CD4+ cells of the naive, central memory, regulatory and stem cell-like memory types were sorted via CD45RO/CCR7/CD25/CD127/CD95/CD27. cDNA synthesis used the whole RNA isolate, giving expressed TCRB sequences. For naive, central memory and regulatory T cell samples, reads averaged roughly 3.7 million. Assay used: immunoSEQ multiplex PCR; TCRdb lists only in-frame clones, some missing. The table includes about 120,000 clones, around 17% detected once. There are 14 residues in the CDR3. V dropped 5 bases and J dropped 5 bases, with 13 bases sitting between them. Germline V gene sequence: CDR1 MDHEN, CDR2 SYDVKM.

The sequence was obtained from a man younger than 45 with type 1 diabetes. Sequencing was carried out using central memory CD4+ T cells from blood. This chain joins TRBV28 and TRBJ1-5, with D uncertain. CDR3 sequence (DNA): TGTGCCAGCAGTGAAGGGAATCCCCATCAGCCCCAGCATTTT. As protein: CASSEGNPHQPQHF.